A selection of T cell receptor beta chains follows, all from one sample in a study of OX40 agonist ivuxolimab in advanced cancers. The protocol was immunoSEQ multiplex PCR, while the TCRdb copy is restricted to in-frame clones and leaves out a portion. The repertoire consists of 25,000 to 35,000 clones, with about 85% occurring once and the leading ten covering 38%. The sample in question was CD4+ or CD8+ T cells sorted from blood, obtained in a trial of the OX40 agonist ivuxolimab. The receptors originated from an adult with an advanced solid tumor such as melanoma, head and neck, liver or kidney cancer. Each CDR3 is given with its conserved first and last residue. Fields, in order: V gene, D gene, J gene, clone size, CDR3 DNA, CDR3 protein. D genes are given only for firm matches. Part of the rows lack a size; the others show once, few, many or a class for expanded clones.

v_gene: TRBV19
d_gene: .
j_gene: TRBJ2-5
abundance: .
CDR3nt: TGTGCCAGTAGTATTTCTGGGGCGGTCCAAGGTAGCGAGACCCAGTACTTC
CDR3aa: CASSISGAVQGSETQYF

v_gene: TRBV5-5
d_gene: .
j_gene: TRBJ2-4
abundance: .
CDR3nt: TGTGCCAGCAGCTCGGGACTGAACATTCAGTACTTC
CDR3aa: CASSSGLNIQYF

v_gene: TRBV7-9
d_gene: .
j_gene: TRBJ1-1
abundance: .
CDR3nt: TGTGCCAGCAGCCCAAGAGAGGGCCCTGAAGCTTTCTTT
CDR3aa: CASSPREGPEAFF

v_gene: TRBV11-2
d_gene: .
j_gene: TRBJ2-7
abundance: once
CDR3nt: TGTGCCAGCAGGATCTTTGATTCGGACGCCTACGAGCAGTACTTC
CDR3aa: CASRIFDSDAYEQYF

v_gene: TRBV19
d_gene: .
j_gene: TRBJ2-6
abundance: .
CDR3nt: TGTGCCAGTAGTACGATCATCTCTGGGGCCAACGTCCTGACTTTC
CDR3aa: CASSTIISGANVLTF

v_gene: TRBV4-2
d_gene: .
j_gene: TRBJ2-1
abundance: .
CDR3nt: TGTGCCAGCAGCCAATATTTAGCGGCTCTCTCTCAATACAATGAGCAGTTCTTC
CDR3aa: CASSQYLAALSQYNEQFF

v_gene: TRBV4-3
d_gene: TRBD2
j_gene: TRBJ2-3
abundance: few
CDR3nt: TGCGCCAGCAGCCAACGACTAGCGGGAGAGGTTTTCACAGATACGCAGTATTTT
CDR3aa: CASSQRLAGEVFTDTQYF

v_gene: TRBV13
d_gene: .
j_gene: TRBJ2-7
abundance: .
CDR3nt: TGTGCCAGCAGCTTAGGGGCGGGTAGCTCCTACGAGCAGTACTTC
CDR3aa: CASSLGAGSSYEQYF

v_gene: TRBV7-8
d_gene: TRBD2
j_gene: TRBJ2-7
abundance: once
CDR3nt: TGTGCCAGCAGTTACTCGGGCGGGAGGACCTACGAGCAGTACTTC
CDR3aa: CASSYSGGRTYEQYF

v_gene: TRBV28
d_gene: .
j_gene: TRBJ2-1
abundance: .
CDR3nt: TGTGCCAGCAGTTCCCTGGTTGTTGAGCAGTTCTTC
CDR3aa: CASSSLVVEQFF

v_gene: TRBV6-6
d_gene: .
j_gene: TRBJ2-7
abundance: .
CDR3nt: TGTGCCAGCACAAATCGGGACAAAAGTTCCTACGAGCAGTACTTC
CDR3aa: CASTNRDKSSYEQYF

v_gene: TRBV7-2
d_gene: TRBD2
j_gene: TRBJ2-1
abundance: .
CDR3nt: TGTGCCAGCAGCTTAGGTCCTAGCGGGAGGGCCGATGAGCAGTTCTTC
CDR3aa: CASSLGPSGRADEQFF

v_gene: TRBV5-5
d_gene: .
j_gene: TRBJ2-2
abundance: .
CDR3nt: TGTGCCAGCAGTACGAACACCGGGGAGCTGTTTTTT
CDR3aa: CASSTNTGELFF

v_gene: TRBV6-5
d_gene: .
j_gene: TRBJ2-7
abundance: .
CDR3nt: TGTGCCAGCAGTTACTACACAGGGAATCTCTACGAGCAGTACTTC
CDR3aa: CASSYYTGNLYEQYF

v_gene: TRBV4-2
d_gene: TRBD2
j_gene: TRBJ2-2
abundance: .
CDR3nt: TGTGCCAGCAGCCCCGGGACTAGCGACACCGGGGAGCTGTTTTTT
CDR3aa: CASSPGTSDTGELFF

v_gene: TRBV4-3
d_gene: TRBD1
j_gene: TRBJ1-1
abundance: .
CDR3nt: TGCGCCAGCAGCCAAGATCCCCCAGGGGGCCAGGTCACTGAAGCTTTCTTT
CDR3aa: CASSQDPPGGQVTEAFF

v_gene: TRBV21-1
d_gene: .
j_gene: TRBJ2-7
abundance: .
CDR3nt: TGTGCCAGCAAGGGACGGCCCTCTCTCTACGAGCAGTACTTC
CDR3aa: CASKGRPSLYEQYF

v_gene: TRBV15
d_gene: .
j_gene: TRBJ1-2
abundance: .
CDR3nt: TGTGCCACCAGCAGCCCACAGGGACTTGGGACCTTC
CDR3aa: CATSSPQGLGTF

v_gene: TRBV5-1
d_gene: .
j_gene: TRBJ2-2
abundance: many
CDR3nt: TGCGCCAGCAGCTTGGGACAGGTCAGCGGGGAGCTGTTTTTT
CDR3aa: CASSLGQVSGELFF

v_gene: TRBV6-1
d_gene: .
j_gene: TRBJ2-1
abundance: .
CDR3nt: TGTGCCAGCAGTGTTTTGGGCGGGACTTACAATGAGCAGTTCTTC
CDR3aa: CASSVLGGTYNEQFF

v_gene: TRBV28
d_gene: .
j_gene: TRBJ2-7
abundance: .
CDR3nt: TGTGCCAGCAGTCACAGCTCCTACGAGCAGTACTTC
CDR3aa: CASSHSSYEQYF

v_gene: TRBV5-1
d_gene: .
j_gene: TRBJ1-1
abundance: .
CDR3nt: TGCGCCAGCAGGGAGCTGGGAACTGAAGCTTTCTTT
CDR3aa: CASRELGTEAFF

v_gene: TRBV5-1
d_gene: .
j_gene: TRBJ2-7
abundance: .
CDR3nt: TGCGCCAGCAGCTCGGGACGTGTAGGGAGGCCCTACGAGCAGTACTTC
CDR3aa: CASSSGRVGRPYEQYF

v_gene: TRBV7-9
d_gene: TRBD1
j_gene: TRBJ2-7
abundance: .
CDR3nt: TGTGCCAGCAGCGGCCTTCCGGGACAGGGTAGCGGGCAGTACTTC
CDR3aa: CASSGLPGQGSGQYF

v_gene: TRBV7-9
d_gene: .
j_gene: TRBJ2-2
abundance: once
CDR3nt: TGTGCCAGCAGCCCACAGGGGAACACCGGGGAGCTGTTTTTT
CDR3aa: CASSPQGNTGELFF

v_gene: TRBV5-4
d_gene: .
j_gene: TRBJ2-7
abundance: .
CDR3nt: TGTGCCAGCACACTTGAGGGGGGATACGAGCAGTACTTC
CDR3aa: CASTLEGGYEQYF

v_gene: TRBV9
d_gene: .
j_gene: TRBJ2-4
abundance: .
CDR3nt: TGTGCCAGCAGCGAAAGCGGGTTAGCCAAAAACATTCAGTACTTC
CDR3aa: CASSESGLAKNIQYF

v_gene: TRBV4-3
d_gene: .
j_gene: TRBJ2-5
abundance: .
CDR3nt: TGCGCCAGCAGCCAGATCCGGACACTCAACGGGGAGACCCAGTACTTC
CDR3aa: CASSQIRTLNGETQYF

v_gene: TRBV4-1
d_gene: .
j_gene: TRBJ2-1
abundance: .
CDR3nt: TGCGCCAGCAGCCCGGTATGGGAGGTTGAGCAGTTCTTC
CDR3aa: CASSPVWEVEQFF

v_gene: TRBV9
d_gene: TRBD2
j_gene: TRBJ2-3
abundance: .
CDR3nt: TGTGCCAGCAGCCTAGCGGGAGTTTTATCGGATACGCAGTATTTT
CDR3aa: CASSLAGVLSDTQYF

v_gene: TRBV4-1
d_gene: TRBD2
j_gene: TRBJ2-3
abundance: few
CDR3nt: TGCGCCAGCAGCCAAGATAGTGTGGGAGGGCCTAGAGATACGCAGTATTTT
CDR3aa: CASSQDSVGGPRDTQYF

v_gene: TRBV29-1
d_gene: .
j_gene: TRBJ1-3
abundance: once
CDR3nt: TGCAGCGTTGTGGGGGGATACTCTGGAAACACCATATATTTT
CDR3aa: CSVVGGYSGNTIYF

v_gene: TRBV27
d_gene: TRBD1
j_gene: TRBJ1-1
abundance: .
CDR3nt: TGTGCCAGCAGTTCGACAGGGGACACTGAAGCTTTCTTT
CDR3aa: CASSSTGDTEAFF

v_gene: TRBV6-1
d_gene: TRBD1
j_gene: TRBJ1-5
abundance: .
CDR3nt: TGTGCCAGCAGTGAAGGGACAGGGGGGGGTCAGCCCCAGCATTTT
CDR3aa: CASSEGTGGGQPQHF

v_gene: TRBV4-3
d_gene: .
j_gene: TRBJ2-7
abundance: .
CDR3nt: TGCGCCAGCAGCCAAGAGGGTCCAAACGAGCAGTACTTC
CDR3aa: CASSQEGPNEQYF

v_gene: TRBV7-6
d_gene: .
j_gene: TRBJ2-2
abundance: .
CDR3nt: TGTGCCAGCAGCTTAGACAGCCAGGATTCGAACACCGGGGAGCTGTTTTTT
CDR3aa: CASSLDSQDSNTGELFF

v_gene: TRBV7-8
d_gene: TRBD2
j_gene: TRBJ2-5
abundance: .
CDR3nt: TGTGCCAGCAGCTTAGCAACTAGCGGGAGTCTTGAGACCCAGTACTTC
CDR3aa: CASSLATSGSLETQYF

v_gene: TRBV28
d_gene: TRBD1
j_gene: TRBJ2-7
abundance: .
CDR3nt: TGTGCCAGCAGTGCCGACAGGGGCAGCGACGAGCAGTACTTC
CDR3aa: CASSADRGSDEQYF

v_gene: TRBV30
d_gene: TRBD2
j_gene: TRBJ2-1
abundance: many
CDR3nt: TGTGCCTGGAACGACGGGAGGGAGGGCAATGAGCAGTTCTTC
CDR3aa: CAWNDGREGNEQFF

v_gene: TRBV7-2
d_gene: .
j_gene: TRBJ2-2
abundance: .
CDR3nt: TGTGCCAGCATTCAATCTGGGGAGCTGTTTTTT
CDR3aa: CASIQSGELFF

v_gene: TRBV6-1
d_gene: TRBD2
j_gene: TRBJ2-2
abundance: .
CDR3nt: TGTGCCAGCAGTGAATTCGGGAGGGGGTCCGGGGAGCTGTTTTTT
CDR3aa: CASSEFGRGSGELFF

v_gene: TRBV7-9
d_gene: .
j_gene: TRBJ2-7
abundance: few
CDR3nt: TGTGCCAGCAGCAGAAGGGGGACTACAAACTACGAGCAGTACTTC
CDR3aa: CASSRRGTTNYEQYF

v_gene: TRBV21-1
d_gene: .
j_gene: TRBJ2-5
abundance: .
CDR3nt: TGTGCCAGCAGCCTGCCCGGTATAGCGACCCAGTACTTC
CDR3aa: CASSLPGIATQYF

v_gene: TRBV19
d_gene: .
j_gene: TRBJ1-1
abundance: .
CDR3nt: TGTGCCAGTAGTATCGGGACATTGGACACTGAAGCTTTCTTT
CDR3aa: CASSIGTLDTEAFF

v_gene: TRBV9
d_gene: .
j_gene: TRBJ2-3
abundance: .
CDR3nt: TGTGCCAGCAGCGTATGGGGGACCACAGATACGCAGTATTTT
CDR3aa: CASSVWGTTDTQYF

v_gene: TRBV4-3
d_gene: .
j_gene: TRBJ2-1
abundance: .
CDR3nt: TGCGCCAGCAGCCAAGAATCCCCCTTGGCAGAACCCTACAATGAGCAGTTCTTC
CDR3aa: CASSQESPLAEPYNEQFF

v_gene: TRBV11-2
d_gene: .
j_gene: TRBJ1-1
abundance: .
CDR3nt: TGTGCCAGCAGCCGACCTCGGAGGGGGGATAACACTGAAGCTTTCTTT
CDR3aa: CASSRPRRGDNTEAFF

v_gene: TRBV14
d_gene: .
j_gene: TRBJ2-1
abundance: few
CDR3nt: TGTGCCAGCAGCCAAGAACGCGGGGTACAGGTTGAGCAGTTCTTC
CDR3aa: CASSQERGVQVEQFF

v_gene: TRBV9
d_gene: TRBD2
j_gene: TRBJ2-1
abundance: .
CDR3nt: TGTGCCAGCAGCGTAGGCGGGAGCCCATCCTACAATGAGCAGTTCTTC
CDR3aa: CASSVGGSPSYNEQFF

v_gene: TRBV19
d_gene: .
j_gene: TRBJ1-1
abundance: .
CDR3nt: TGTGCCAGTAAATTCCTGGGGGAGAACACTGAAGCTTTCTTT
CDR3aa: CASKFLGENTEAFF

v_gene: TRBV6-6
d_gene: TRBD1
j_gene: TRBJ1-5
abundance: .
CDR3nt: TGTGCCAGCAGGGGACAGGGTATTGATCAGCCCCAGCATTTT
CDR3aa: CASRGQGIDQPQHF

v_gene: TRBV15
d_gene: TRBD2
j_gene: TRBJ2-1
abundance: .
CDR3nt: TGTGCCACCAGCAGACAAACTAGCGGATACAATGAGCAGTTCTTC
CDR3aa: CATSRQTSGYNEQFF

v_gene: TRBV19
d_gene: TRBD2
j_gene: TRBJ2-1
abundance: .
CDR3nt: TGTGCCAGTAACTTAGCGGGAGGCAATGAGCAGTTCTTC
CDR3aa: CASNLAGGNEQFF

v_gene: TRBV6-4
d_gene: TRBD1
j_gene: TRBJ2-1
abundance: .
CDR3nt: TGTGCCAGCAGTGAATACGGGACAGGGGGCAATGAGCAGTTCTTC
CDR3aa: CASSEYGTGGNEQFF

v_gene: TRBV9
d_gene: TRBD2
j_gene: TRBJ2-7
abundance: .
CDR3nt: TGTGCCAGCAGCCCTCACGGTGGGGGGGTTCTTAGCCGATACGAGCAGTACTTC
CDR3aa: CASSPHGGGVLSRYEQYF